The entry below describes one T cell receptor beta chain. What it binds is not known. Method: immunoSEQ multiplex PCR; TCRdb's copy keeps in-frame clones and lacks some. This sample has some 130,000 clones; about 90% occur once, and the top ten carry about 5.5%. The data originate from a study of T cell responses to AZD1222 COVID-19 vaccine. Findings and caveats of the study: With dominance at 160-218 and 743-854, vaccine-associated CD4 TCRs spanned spike. Two AZD1222 doses significantly raised spike-specific TCR breadth and depth over controls. Mostly white British, mostly female donors; authors suggested clonal diversity may be underestimated.

The germline V and J ends were trimmed by 4 bases and 2 bases, with 13 bases remaining between them. In germline, CDR1 is LGHDT, CDR2 YNNKEL (reference sequence). The CDR3 loop spans 15 amino acids. This clonotype was sampled from an adult in good health. This rearrangement joins TRBV3-1 (or the pseudogene TRBV3-2) to TRBJ2-3, with D possibly TRBD2 on 6 matching bases. Sample: peripheral blood, taken on day 0 of AZD1222 vaccination. The CDR3 loop is CASSLAGTDTDTQYF. CDR3 bases: TGTGCCAGCAGCCTGGCCGGGACTGACACAGATACGCAGTATTTT.